The 18 T cell receptor beta chains below all came from one sample that was sequenced in a study of CD8 T cells in ankylosing spondylitis. TCRdb called the 5' RACE reads again in MiXCR, with one record for every CDR3 protein. In the table there are 200,000 to 250,000 distinct CDR3 sequences, roughly a tenth of which are singletons. Specimen: blood, either unsorted or a sorted T cell fraction (not recorded which). The receptors originated from a male donor with ankylosing spondylitis or in good health (not recorded which).

This clonotype was seen more than once but under ten times. The gene calls are TRBV20-1 and TRBJ2-7; D gene uncertain. CDR1 and CDR2 from the germline V gene are DFQATT and SNEGSKA (reference sequence). The germline V and J ends were trimmed by 7 bases and 6 bases, with 19 bases remaining between them. The CDR3 is 13 residues long. CDR3 in amino acids: CSGNGPQGPEQYF. CDR3 bases: TGCAGTGGTAACGGGCCGCAAGGCCCCGAGCAGTACTTC.

This clonotype was seen many times. The chain joins TRBV9 to TRBJ1-4; D is undetermined. Germline-derived CDR1 and CDR2 are SGDLS and YYNGEE. CDR3 size: 15 residues. Trimming left V 2 bases short and J 0 bases short, with 8 bases between. CDR3 sequence reads: CASSVTGTTNEKLFF. The CDR3 DNA follows: TGTGCCAGCAGCGTCACCGGAACAACTAATGAAAAACTGTTTTTT.

This clonotype was counted at least ten times. The genes are TRBV5-1 and TRBJ2-3, with 7 bases aligning to TRBD1. The germline V gene has CDR1 SGHRS and CDR2 YFSETQ. The CDR3 is 15 residues long. V lost 4 bases, J lost 2 bases, and 7 bases stayed unmatched. The CDR3 region is CASSPMGQNTDTQYF. The CDR3 DNA reads TGCGCCAGCAGCCCAATGGGACAGAACACAGATACGCAGTATTTT.

The table lists this clonotype with a few counts. The chain links TRBV7-3 to TRBJ2-3; 10 bases agree with TRBD2. J was trimmed by 6 bases and V by 2 bases; bases with no gene match: 8. The length of the CDR3 is 16 residues. The germline gives CDR1 SGHTA, CDR2 FQGTGA. The CDR3 here is CASSLVGGTSADTQYF. The CDR3 nucleotides read TGTGCCAGCAGCTTAGTAGGGGGGACTAGCGCGGATACGCAGTATTTT.

The table lists this clonotype with many counts. V is TRBV7-3 and J is TRBJ1-2; D unresolved. Trimming pared 2 bases from V and 13 bases from J, leaving 20 bases between. The CDR3 loop spans 14 amino acids. Per germline, CDR1 SGHTA and CDR2 FQGTGA. CDR3 protein: CASSLGPLGGRLTF. CDR3 nucleotide sequence: TGTGCCAGCAGCTTAGGCCCCCTTGGAGGGCGCCTCACCTTC. The whole variable domain, filled in from reference TRBV7-3 and TRBJ1-2, reads GAGVSQTPSNKVTEKGKYVELRCDPISGHTALYWYRQSLGQGPEFLIYFQGTGAADDSGLPNDRFFAVRPEGSVSTLKIQRTERGDSAVYLCASSLGPLGGRLTFGSGTRLTVV.

This clonotype was counted at least ten times. The genes are TRBV6-5 and TRBJ1-2; tentative D call: TRBD1 (5 bases). CDR3 length: 14 amino acids. V lost 3 bases, J lost 6 bases, and 14 bases lay in between. Germline V gene lookup returns CDR1 MNHEY and CDR2 SVGAGI. The CDR3 sequence: CASSYSRGINGYTF. CDR3 bases: TGTGCCAGCAGTTATTCAAGGGGAATTAATGGCTACACCTTC.

This clonotype was observed many times. The chain is built from TRBV9 and TRBJ1-1; D is uncertain. The CDR3 length is 11 residues. V was trimmed by 8 bases and J by 3 bases, leaving 8 bases between them. The germline gives CDR1 SGDLS, CDR2 YYNGEE. The DNA of the CDR3 is TGTGCCAGAGTAGGTCACACTGAAGCTTTCTTT. Encoded protein: CARVGHTEAFF.

The rearrangement links TRBV27 to TRBJ1-6; 8 bases align to TRBD1. The CDR3 spans 16 residues. The junction had 10 bases not matched to a gene; V was cut back by 5 bases and J by 7 bases. Germline V gene data show CDR1 as MNHEY and CDR2 as SMNVEV (reference sequence). The CDR3 reads CASSAAGQVRNSPLHF. Here the CDR3 DNA reads TGTGCCAGCAGTGCGGCGGGACAGGTGAGAAATTCACCCCTCCACTTT.

This clonotype was seen ten or more times. The chain joins TRBV5-1 to TRBJ2-2, with D possibly being TRBD1 or TRBD2 (5 bases each). Per germline, CDR1 SGHRS and CDR2 YFSETQ. V gave up 2 bases and J gave up 7 bases, with 15 bases separating them. This CDR3 has 15 amino acids. CDR3 in DNA: TGCGCCAGCAGCTTTGTCCGGGGCGCGGACGGGGAGCTGTTTTTT. Protein sequence: CASSFVRGADGELFF.

This clonotype was found many times. V is TRBV5-1 and J is TRBJ2-7; D perhaps matches TRBD1 (5 bases). Germline CDR1 SGHRS, CDR2 YFSETQ. The CDR3 consists of 14 residues. V lost 4 bases, J lost 5 bases, and 16 bases lay in between. The CDR3 loop reads CASSNQIGHHEQYF. The DNA of the CDR3 is TGCGCCAGCAGCAATCAGATCGGACACCACGAGCAGTACTTC.

Many counts were recorded for this clonotype. This chain joins TRBV5-1 and TRBJ1-1; 7 bases line up with TRBD1. Germline V gene sequence: CDR1 SGHRS, CDR2 YFSETQ. The CDR3 length is 17 residues. The J segment lost 0 bases and the V segment lost 2 bases, leaving 10 bases of the junction unmatched. CDR3 coding DNA: TGCGCCAGCAGCTTCCAGGGGGACCCGTCATTGAACACTGAAGCTTTCTTT. This sequence encodes CASSFQGDPSLNTEAFF.

V usage is TRBV7-9 and J usage is TRBJ2-7; 9 positions match TRBD1. This CDR3 has 14 residues. Trimming removed 6 bases from V and 5 bases from J; junction bases left unmatched: 8. Germline-derived CDR1 and CDR2 are SEHNR and FQNEAQ (reference sequence). The CDR3 DNA follows: TGTGCCAGCAGGACCGGGACAGGGCTCCACGAGCAGTACTTC. This codes for CASRTGTGLHEQYF.

This clonotype was observed many times. This chain joins TRBV5-4 and TRBJ1-5; TRBD1 matches at 7 bases. CDR1 and CDR2 (germline): SGHNT, YYREEE (reference sequence). The CDR3 sequence is 14 residues long. The V segment lost 2 bases and the J segment 6 bases; nucleotides outside the gene matches: 5. The CDR3 spells CASSLGGGGQPQHF. In DNA, the CDR3 is TGTGCCAGCAGCTTAGGGGGCGGGGGTCAGCCCCAGCATTTT.

This clonotype was recorded many times. The chain recombines TRBV5-1 with TRBJ2-7; D is perhaps TRBD2 (5 bases). V lost 6 bases and J lost 0, with 10 bases in between. CDR3 length equals 13 residues. Per germline, CDR1 SGHRS and CDR2 YFSETQ. CDR3 bases: TGCGCCAGCACCCAAGAGGGCTCCTACGAGCAGTACTTC. Protein sequence: CASTQEGSYEQYF.

This clonotype has a count of ten or more. The chain combines TRBV9 with TRBJ2-3; the D call may be TRBD1 or TRBD2 (5 bases each). CDR1 is SGDLS, CDR2 YYNGEE, per germline. CDR3 size: 15 residues. V gave up 0 bases and J gave up 2 bases, with 10 bases separating them. The CDR3 reads CASSVAGRYTDTQYF. In nucleotides, the CDR3 is TGTGCCAGCAGCGTAGCGGGGCGTTACACAGATACGCAGTATTTT.

This clonotype appeared many times. The gene calls are TRBV20-1 and TRBJ2-3; D is perhaps TRBD1 (6 bases). This CDR3 has 14 residues. V lost 5 bases, J lost 3 bases, and 15 bases lay in between. Germline values: CDR1 DFQATT, CDR2 SNEGSKA (reference sequence). CDR3: CSAPRDTPTDTQYF. CDR3 nucleotide sequence: TGCAGTGCTCCCCGGGACACCCCGACAGATACGCAGTATTTT.

This clonotype was recorded many times. This rearrangement joins TRBV5-1 to TRBJ2-5; TRBD2 agrees at 11 bases. The CDR3 totals 17 residues. Germline V CDR1 and CDR2: SGHRS, YFSETQ. Trimming removed 2 bases from V and 0 bases from J; junction bases left unmatched: 6. CDR3 amino acids: CASSFLSSGGNQETQYF. CDR3 DNA sequence: TGCGCCAGCAGCTTCCTTTCTAGCGGGGGGAACCAAGAGACCCAGTACTTC.

This clonotype was detected ten times or more. The chain carries TRBV9 and TRBJ2-7; 11 nucleotides match TRBD2. CDR1 SGDLS and CDR2 YYNGEE come from the germline V gene. After removal of 1 base from V and 6 bases from J, the junction contained 12 bases not matched to a gene. The CDR3 loop spans 17 amino acids. In nucleotides, the CDR3 is TGTGCCAGCAGCGTAAATAGCGGGGGGGCCGCGGTAAGCGAGCAGTACTTC. Translation gives CASSVNSGGAAVSEQYF.